This passage covers 12 T cell receptor beta chains from one sample sequenced in a study of radiation and T cells in renal cell carcinoma (dated by TCRdb to the early 2020s). Receptor amplification or capture employed the immunoSEQ multiplex PCR assay. TCRdb holds this immuneACCESS table with in-frame rearrangements only. Some clones are missing; in checked studies, unresolved V genes explain under half, and the rest has no known cause. For this sample there are 140,000 or so clones; more than 70% appear just once. The top ten clones comprise more than 10% of the sample. Sample time point, as interpreted from the label and publication: baseline pretreatment blood. The treatment or condition label here, explained by the study, means: 15 Gy SBRT to primary tumor, nephrectomy 4 weeks later. This material consisted of blood, taken from a patient whose treatment included radiotherapy and nephrectomy. The receptors were sampled from a woman aged 50 to 65 with renal cell carcinoma.

The chain employs TRBV29-1 and TRBJ2-2, with 11 bases identical to TRBD2. From germline, CDR1 is SQVTM and CDR2 ANQGSEA. The ends lost 5 bases at V and 4 bases at J; junction bases unmatched: 15. The length of the CDR3 is 18 residues. The CDR3 sequence is CSVKLAGVSRRSTGELFF. As DNA, the CDR3 is TGCAGCGTTAAACTAGCGGGGGTTTCCCGGAGGAGCACCGGGGAGCTGTTTTTT.

V usage is TRBV6-1 and J usage is TRBJ1-5, with D uncertain. Germline V gene data show CDR1 as MNHNS and CDR2 as SASEGT. The CDR3 length is 14 residues. Trimming removed 7 bases from V and 3 bases from J, with 13 bases in between. The CDR3 nucleotides are TGTGCCAGCACCGAAGGAACAGCCAATCAGCCCCAGCATTTT. Translated: CASTEGTANQPQHF.

The rearrangement joins TRBV5-1 to TRBJ2-7; D not resolved. CDR1 is SGHRS and CDR2 is YFSETQ in the germline V gene. The CDR3 is 11 amino acids. The V gene lost 4 bases and the J gene lost 3 bases, with 5 bases spanning the gap. CDR3 sequence: CASSVNYEQYF. The CDR3 nucleotides read TGCGCCAGCAGCGTCAACTACGAGCAGTACTTC. Using reference TRBV5-1 and TRBJ2-7 for the parts outside the CDR3, the full variable domain is KAGVTQTPRYLIKTRGQQVTLSCSPISGHRSVSWYQQTPGQGLQFLFEYFSETQRNKGNFPGRFSGRQFSNSRSEMNVSTLELGDSALYLCASSVNYEQYFGPGTRLTVT.

V is TRBV10-3 and J is TRBJ2-7, with D possibly being TRBD1 (6 bases). The CDR3 runs to 14 residues. V lost 3 bases and J lost 6, with 15 bases in between. Per germline, CDR1 ENHRY and CDR2 SYGVKD. Here the CDR3 reads CAISETEQGGEQYF. The CDR3 DNA is TGTGCCATCAGTGAAACCGAACAGGGCGGCGAGCAGTACTTC.

The chain has TRBV4-1 and TRBJ2-7; D is perhaps TRBD1 (6 bases). V dropped 0 bases and J dropped 3 bases, with 9 bases sitting between them. The CDR3 runs 14 residues. Per the germline V gene, CDR1 is MGHRA and CDR2 is YSYEKL. This CDR3 is CASSQDSGVYEQYF. For the CDR3, the DNA is TGCGCCAGCAGCCAAGATTCAGGGGTCTACGAGCAGTACTTC.

This chain links TRBV7-3 with TRBJ2-7, with 8 positions matching TRBD1. Losses at the gene ends were 5 bases for V and 4 bases for J; bases not matched to a gene: 7. The germline gives CDR1 SGHTA, CDR2 FQGTGA. This CDR3 comprises 14 residues. CDR3 DNA: TGTGCCAGCAGCGTATCAGGGGGCGCGTACGAGCAGTACTTC. It codes for CASSVSGGAYEQYF.

The chain recombines TRBV4-2 with TRBJ1-2; no clear D gene. Germline-derived CDR1 and CDR2 are LGHNA and YNFKEQ. CDR3 size: 14 residues. Trimming removed 3 bases at V and 2 bases at J, with 10 bases between. The CDR3 DNA follows: TGTGCCAGCAGCCATCGACCCTTGAACTATGGCTACACCTTC. It is translated as CASSHRPLNYGYTF.

The chain recombines TRBV6-1 with TRBJ2-6; D unresolved. The length of the CDR3 is 13 residues. The germline gives CDR1 MNHNS, CDR2 SASEGT. The V end lost 6 bases, the J end lost 1 base, and 4 bases lay between the germline ends. In nucleotides, the CDR3 is TGTGCCAGCAGGCAGTCTGGGGCCAACGTCCTGACTTTC. Protein product: CASRQSGANVLTF.

The J gene is TRBJ2-3, the V gene TRBV30; 8 bases are shared with TRBD2. The germline gives CDR1 GTSNPN, CDR2 SVGIG (reference sequence). The CDR3 is 14 amino acids. V dropped 4 bases and J dropped 4; count of bases not matched to a gene: 7. The DNA for the CDR3 is TGTGCCTGGACGCCGGGACTAGTAGCAGATACGCAGTATTTT. Translation gives CAWTPGLVADTQYF.

The genes are TRBV9 and TRBJ2-7, with TRBD1 matching 9 bases. CDR3 length: 16 amino acids. Losses at the gene ends were 0 bases for V and 1 base for J; bases not matched to a gene: 5. The germline CDR1 and CDR2 sequences are SGDLS and YYNGEE. The CDR3 loop is CASSVGAGTGSYEQYF. CDR3 coding DNA: TGTGCCAGCAGCGTAGGGGCCGGGACAGGGTCCTACGAGCAGTACTTC. Drawing the rest from reference TRBV9 and TRBJ2-7, the complete variable domain is DSGVTQTPKHLITATGQRVTLRCSPRSGDLSVYWYQQSLDQGLQFLIQYYNGEERAKGNILERFSAQQFPDLHSELNLSSLELGDSALYFCASSVGAGTGSYEQYFGPGTRLTVT.

This rearrangement joins TRBV5-6 to TRBJ2-3; D gene unclear. V was pared by 6 bases and J by 2 bases, with 16 bases between. Germline CDR1 reads SGHDT; CDR2 reads YYEEEE. The CDR3 spans 15 residues. CDR3 sequence (DNA): TGTGCCAGCAACCTACTGGGAAGATTCACAGATACGCAGTATTTT. Amino acids: CASNLLGRFTDTQYF.

This clone turned up a few times. The chain links TRBV7-9 to TRBJ1-5; D may be TRBD1 (6 bases). In germline, CDR1 is SEHNR, CDR2 FQNEAQ (reference sequence). The CDR3 totals 15 residues. Trimming removed 5 bases from V and 4 bases from J, with 15 bases in between. The CDR3, as DNA: TGTGCCAGCAGCCAAGGTTGGGGGCAAAATCAGCCCCAGCATTTT. Amino acid sequence: CASSQGWGQNQPQHF.